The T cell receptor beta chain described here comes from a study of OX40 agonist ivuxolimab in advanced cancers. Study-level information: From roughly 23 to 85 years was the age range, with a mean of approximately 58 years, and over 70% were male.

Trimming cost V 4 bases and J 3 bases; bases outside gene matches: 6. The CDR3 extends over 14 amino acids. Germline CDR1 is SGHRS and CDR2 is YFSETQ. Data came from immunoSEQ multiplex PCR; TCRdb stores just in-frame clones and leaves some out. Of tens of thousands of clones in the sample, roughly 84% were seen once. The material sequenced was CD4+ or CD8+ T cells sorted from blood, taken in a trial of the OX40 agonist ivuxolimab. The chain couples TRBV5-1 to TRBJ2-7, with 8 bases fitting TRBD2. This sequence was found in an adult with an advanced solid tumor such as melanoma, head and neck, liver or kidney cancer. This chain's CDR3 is CASSPGGGNYEQYF. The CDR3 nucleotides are TGCGCCAGCAGCCCCGGGGGGGGCAACTACGAGCAGTACTTC.